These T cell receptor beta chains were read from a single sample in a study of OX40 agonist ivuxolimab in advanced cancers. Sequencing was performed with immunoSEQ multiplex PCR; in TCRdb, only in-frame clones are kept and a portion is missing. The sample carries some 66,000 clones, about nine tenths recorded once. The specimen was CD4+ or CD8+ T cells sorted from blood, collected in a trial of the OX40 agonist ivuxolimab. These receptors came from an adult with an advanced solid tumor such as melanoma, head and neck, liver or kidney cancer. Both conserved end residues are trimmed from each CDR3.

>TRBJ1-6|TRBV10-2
ASSSGGQNSPLH
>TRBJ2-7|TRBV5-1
ASSFFGGTGQNSYEQY
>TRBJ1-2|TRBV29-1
SVRGLDRGYGYT
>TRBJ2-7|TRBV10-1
ASSEGTGPYEQY
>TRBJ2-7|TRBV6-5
ASSYSTAGGRDEQY
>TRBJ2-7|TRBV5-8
ASSSPGQPYEQY
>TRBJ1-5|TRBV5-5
ASSLRGTQPQH
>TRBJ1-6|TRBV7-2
ASLGSYNSPLH
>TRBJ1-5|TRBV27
ASSLGGDQPQH
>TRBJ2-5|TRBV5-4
ASARGQAQETQY
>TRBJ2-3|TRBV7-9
ASSFGATDWLTQY
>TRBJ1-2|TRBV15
ATSRFGTDLVYGYT
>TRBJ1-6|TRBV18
ASSPTDRLNNSPLH
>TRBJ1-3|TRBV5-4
ASRSTGTGNTIY
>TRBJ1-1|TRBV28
ASSFGVRLEPTEAF
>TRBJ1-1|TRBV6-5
ASRDTGGADEAF
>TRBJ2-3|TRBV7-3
ASSPGHRGPADTQY
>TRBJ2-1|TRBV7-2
ASTQGSGGPNEQF
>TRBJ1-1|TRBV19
ASSQGLGTEAF
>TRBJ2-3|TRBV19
ASSISPDTQY
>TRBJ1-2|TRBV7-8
ASSLILEGRYGYT
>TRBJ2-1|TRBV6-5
ASSYSGQGAEQF
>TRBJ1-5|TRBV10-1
ASSERSDGRYSGNQPQH
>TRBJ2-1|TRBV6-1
ASSDPTDRFSNEQF
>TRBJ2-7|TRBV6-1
ASSGRPGGSYEQY
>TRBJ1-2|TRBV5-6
ASSLVGGTNPYGYT
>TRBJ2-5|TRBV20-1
SASPGETQY
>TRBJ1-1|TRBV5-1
ASSTGPRGTEAF
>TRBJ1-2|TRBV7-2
ASSPRQGGRSDGYT
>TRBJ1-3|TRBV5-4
ASSLHLGVSSGNTIY
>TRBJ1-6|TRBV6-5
ASSGVYNSPLH
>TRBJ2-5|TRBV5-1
ASSSGPRGETQY
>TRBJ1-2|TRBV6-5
ASSYSGRGIGGYT
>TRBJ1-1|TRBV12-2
ASRLNRSEGTEAF
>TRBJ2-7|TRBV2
ASSEVGDEQY
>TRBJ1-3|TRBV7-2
ASSADETGGNTIY
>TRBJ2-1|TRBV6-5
ASSYSRGQLYNEQF
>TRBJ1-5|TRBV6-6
ASRHGQDPNQPQH